These T cell receptor beta chains were read from a single sample in a study of cytomegalovirus exposure and HLA in healthy donors. Generated by immunoSEQ multiplex PCR, the TCRdb table keeps only in-frame clones and is missing some. The top ten clones hold under 3% of a sample with 85,000 to 100,000 clones, roughly 71% of them seen once. The sequenced material came from PBMCs. The receptors originated from a man between 50 and 59 years old in good health and CMV-seronegative. Each CDR3 is given without its conserved first and last residue.

>TRBV19|TRBJ1-5
ASSIVRGNQPQH
>TRBV7-2|TRBJ1-4
ASSTLAGIGEKLF
>TRBV5-1|TRBJ2-3
ASSSPVGASTDTQY
>TRBV5-6|TRBJ1-1
ASSPWDREVTEAF
>TRBV29-1|TRBJ2-3
SVELATDTQY
>TRBV19|TRBJ1-1
ASSQYRGRGPTEAF
>TRBV5-1|TRBJ2-3
ASNRGGSTDTQY
>TRBV2|TRBJ1-1
ASSGGHENTEAF
>TRBV7-2|TRBJ2-3
ASSLTTSTDTQY
>TRBV5-1|TRBJ2-4
ASSLEAGGDIQY
>TRBV2|TRBJ2-5
ASSAQLGPERPQY
>TRBV28|TRBJ1-5
ASSNYRPQH
>TRBV5-1|TRBJ1-5
ASSLEGHSNQPQH
>TRBV5-1|TRBJ2-3
ASRGSLGTDTQY
>TRBV5-6|TRBJ2-3
ASSLYSTDTQY
>TRBV7-2|TRBJ2-3
ASSLRGSYDTQY
>TRBV13|TRBJ2-1
ASSPATSGSYNEQF
>TRBV2|TRBJ2-6
ASSKDRSPSGANVLT
>TRBV11-3|TRBJ2-3
ASRNQGGSGRNTQY
>TRBV28|TRBJ1-5
ASSLTGSNQPQH
>TRBV6-1|TRBJ1-5
ASSRQNSNQPQH
>TRBV7-9|TRBJ1-1
ASSLVGATEAF
>TRBV5-1|TRBJ2-1
ASSFAGGDNEQF
>TRBV7-6|TRBJ2-2
ASSPEASGRASGTGELF
>TRBV4-2|TRBJ2-1
ASRGRGEYNEQF
>TRBV9|TRBJ1-1
ASTLTGANTEAF
>TRBV15|TRBJ2-7
ATSRDDSAQYEQY
>TRBV4-1|TRBJ1-6
ASSLRDSGAPNSPLH
>TRBV28|TRBJ1-4
ASSSPGTGSDEKLF
>TRBV5-8|TRBJ1-2
ASSPDRNYGYT
>TRBV7-2|TRBJ2-1
ASSSSSGTGRGNEQF
>TRBV28|TRBJ1-2
ASSSGGRGSYGYT
>TRBV6-5|TRBJ2-1
ASSYSLAIRGEQF
>TRBV5-1|TRBJ1-6
ASSLEARGSSPLH
>TRBV5-1|TRBJ2-5
ASIRGGGSQETQY
>TRBV5-1|TRBJ2-2
ASSLVEARVTGELF
>TRBV6-5|TRBJ2-7
AVRPGQYYEQY
>TRBV30|TRBJ2-2
AWRPYTTGELF
>TRBV7-9|TRBJ2-5
ASSPYGASGTTWQETQY
>TRBV9|TRBJ2-2
ASSVAFQGPGELF
>TRBV11-2|TRBJ2-5
ASSLNRGQETQY
>TRBV4-1|TRBJ1-2
ASSQDGQGIYGYT
>TRBV2|TRBJ1-4
ASSAGTVNEKLF
>TRBV28|TRBJ2-7
VTSGGLSYEQY
>TRBV10-3|TRBJ2-5
AIKGTSGSRTQY